This TCR beta chain was identified in a study of blood T cell repertoires in COVID-19. Measured with immunoSEQ multiplex PCR; TCRdb has only the in-frame clones, and not every one. The sample lists roughly 77,000 clones; roughly 90% were seen once. The CDR3 contains 12 residues. Germline V CDR1 and CDR2: SNHLY, FYNNEI. V shed 7 bases and J shed 1 base, with 7 bases lying between them. The chain employs TRBV2 and TRBJ1-1, with unresolved D. The receptor was derived from a man aged 50 to 59 with active COVID-19. Sequencing was done on a sample of peripheral blood. The CDR3, as DNA: TGTGCCAGCAACTTGCGGAACACTGAAGCTTTCTTT. Protein sequence: CASNLRNTEAFF.